This T cell receptor (beta chain) derives from a study of OX40 agonist ivuxolimab in advanced cancers. Overall study context: Having had anti-PD-1, anti-PD-L1 or anti-CTLA-4 therapy before was allowed, and roughly 38% had some.

Clones were read by immunoSEQ multiplex PCR, and TCRdb kept only the in-frame ones, dropping some. This table has nearly 85,000 clones, 65% to 90% appearing once. The junction had 16 bases not matched to a gene; V was cut back by 3 bases and J by 6 bases. The CDR3 has 17 amino acids. From germline, CDR1 is MGHRA and CDR2 YSYEKL. The sample here was CD4+ or CD8+ T cells sorted from blood, taken in a trial of the OX40 agonist ivuxolimab. V and J are TRBV4-1 and TRBJ1-2, with 7 positions matching TRBD1. The clonotype was recovered from an adult with an advanced solid tumor such as melanoma, head and neck, liver or kidney cancer. The CDR3 reads CASSHGTARVGGDGYTF. In DNA, the CDR3 is TGCGCCAGCAGCCACGGGACAGCCAGGGTAGGAGGGGATGGCTACACCTTC.